This T cell receptor beta chain was obtained from a study of beta chain features in type 1 diabetes. The overall study: Regarding age, gender and cell yields, patients proved similar to healthy donors. Examination covered roughly 100,000,000 sorted cells spanning all samples.

Expressed TCRB transcripts were sequenced after all isolated RNA was converted to cDNA. Using immunoSEQ multiplex PCR, the repertoire was profiled, and TCRdb retains in-frame clones only, with some absent. This sample has more than 250,000 clones, with about a fifth found just once. The study, taken as a whole, reports: Any PCR bias toward short templates would affect both groups alike. People with Type 1 diabetes carried modestly yet significantly shorter TCRB CDR3s in all four CD4+ subsets.

Trimming stripped 6 bases from V and 3 bases from J, with 11 bases between. Germline assignment: CDR1 MDHEN and CDR2 SYDVKM. This CDR3 has 13 residues. For this clone: What it binds is not known.

This clonotype was sampled from a woman in her forties with type 1 diabetes. The V and J genes are TRBV28 and TRBJ1-2; TRBD1 might be the D (6 bases). The sequencing input was naive CD4+ T cells from blood. The CDR3 here is CASRSGVDYGYTF. Here the CDR3 DNA reads TGTGCCAGCAGGTCAGGGGTTGACTATGGCTACACCTTC.